Below, one T cell receptor beta chain is given with its context. This sample is drawn from a study of blood T cell repertoires in COVID-19. At the level of the study: Italy, Spain and the United States were the sources of the convalescent and acute COVID-19 samples.

CDR1 is LGHNA, CDR2 YNFKEQ, per germline. This CDR3 has 15 amino acids. The V and J ends lost 4 bases and 6 bases, in that order; junction bases with no gene match: 6. As handled by the study authors: Researchers report that nucleated cell counts were estimated from reference gene primer amplification. Clones were read by immunoSEQ multiplex PCR, and TCRdb kept only the in-frame ones, dropping some. V and J calls and clone size come straight from that table; D and trimming were deduced from the DNA. The sample includes about 180,000 clones, roughly 86% of them seen just once. The sequence was collected from a woman aged 25 to 45 with active or convalescent COVID-19. The sequenced sample consisted of peripheral blood. This rearrangement joins TRBV4-2 to TRBJ1-4; 9 nucleotides align to TRBD1. The CDR3 DNA follows: TGTGCCAGCAGCCCCCGGGACAGGGAAGATGAAAAACTGTTTTTT. The encoded protein is CASSPRDREDEKLFF.